The clone carrying this T cell receptor (beta chain) was found many times. Its antigen remains unidentified. This sample was included in a study of T cells in Graves' hyperthyroidism and ophthalmopathy. Template material for amplifying TCR beta CDR3 regions consisted of RNA transcripts. The primer set for the first-round RT-PCR of the TCR CDR3 was HTBI. TCRdb recomputed calls from the multiplex PCR reads with MiXCR, one row per CDR3 protein. The data show a few hundred thousand distinct CDR3 sequences, approximately 14% seen once. V was pared by 0 bases and J by 5 bases, with 13 bases between. CDR3 size: 14 residues. CDR1 is DFQATT, CDR2 SNEGSKA, per germline (reference sequence). Findings and limits, study-wide: Ophthalmopathy was distinguished from stable hyperthyroidism by 13 V-J signatures. Blood also carried most thyroid clonotypes expanded above 0.001. Ophthalmopathy was identified by the model a median approximately 6.4 months ahead of onset.

The origin of this receptor is a woman aged 25 to 39 with Graves' hyperthyroidism. Material for sequencing was blood. The chain couples TRBV20-1 to TRBJ1-2, with a tentative D call TRBD1 (6 bases). CDR3 nucleotides: TGCAGTGCTAGAGAGAGGCTGGGGACATATGGCTACACCTTC. The encoded protein is CSARERLGTYGYTF.